Listed below are T cell receptor beta chains from one sample, sequenced in a study of CD8 T cells in ankylosing spondylitis. TCRdb re-called the 5' RACE reads with MiXCR, one entry per CDR3 protein. The sample contains fewer than 400,000 distinct CDR3 sequences, about a fifth of which appear only once. Sequencing was done on a sample of blood, either unsorted or a sorted T cell fraction (not recorded which). These TCRs come from a male donor with ankylosing spondylitis. The CDR3 runs from the conserved cysteine through the conserved F or W. The D gene is left open where the match is weak. Some rows have no size entry. The others give once, few or many, or a class for an expanded clone.

cdr3_nt	cdr3_aa	v_call	j_call	clone_size	d_call
TGCAGTGCTAGAGGCAGGACTAGCGGGAGCACCGGGGAGCTGTTTTTT	CSARGRTSGSTGELFF	TRBV20-1	TRBJ2-2	.	TRBD2
TGTGCAGGGGAGCGAGGACGGTACACAGATACGCAGTATTTT	CAGERGRYTDTQYF	TRBV2	TRBJ2-3	.	.
TGTGCCAGCAGCCCCCCGTTTAGGGACCTCAATGAGCAGTTCTTC	CASSPPFRDLNEQFF	TRBV7-9	TRBJ2-1	.	.
TGCAGTGCTAGAGACAACAGCGGGAAGGTTGTTAACGAGCAGTACTTC	CSARDNSGKVVNEQYF	TRBV20-1	TRBJ2-7	.	TRBD2
TGTGCCAGCAGCTCCCCCGTGAGGGCAGGCACTGAAGCTTTCTTT	CASSSPVRAGTEAFF	TRBV14	TRBJ1-1	.	.
TGTGCCAGCAGCTCACCGGGACAGCAGAACTATGGCTACACCTTC	CASSSPGQQNYGYTF	TRBV7-9	TRBJ1-2	many	TRBD1
TGCGCCAGCCGCCAAGGGACTAGCGGTTCCTACGAGCAGTACTTC	CASRQGTSGSYEQYF	TRBV4-3	TRBJ2-7	.	TRBD2
TGTGCCAGCAGCCAGATAAGGGACACCGGGGAGCTGTTTTTT	CASSQIRDTGELFF	TRBV3-1	TRBJ2-2	few	.
TGTGCCAGCAAGGGCAATTGGGGGAATGAGCAGTTCTTC	CASKGNWGNEQFF	TRBV2	TRBJ2-1	few	.
TGTGCCAGCAGCCCAAGACAGGGGGCAAGCAATCAGCCCCAGCATTTT	CASSPRQGASNQPQHF	TRBV7-8	TRBJ1-5	.	TRBD1
TGTGCCAGCAGCTTAATGCCTTCGAACACCGGGGAGCTGTTTTTT	CASSLMPSNTGELFF	TRBV7-3	TRBJ2-2	.	.
TGCAGCGTTGGTGAGCGGGCGATATACAATGAGCAGTTCTTC	CSVGERAIYNEQFF	TRBV29-1	TRBJ2-1	many	.
TGCAGTGCCCCTCATTTGGAGTCCAATAATTCACCCCTCCACTTT	CSAPHLESNNSPLHF	TRBV20-1	TRBJ1-6	.	.
TGTGCCAGCAGCGTAGTGGGGGTCACCGGGGAGCTGTTTTTT	CASSVVGVTGELFF	TRBV9	TRBJ2-2	few	.
TGCGCCAGCAGCTTGGTTGGGACAGACACAGATACGCAGTATTTT	CASSLVGTDTDTQYF	TRBV5-1	TRBJ2-3	.	TRBD1
TGTGCCACCACTCAGGGGAATGAAAAACTGTTTTTT	CATTQGNEKLFF	TRBV28	TRBJ1-4	.	.
TGTGCCAGCAGTTTAGGTGCGGGAACGAACACCGGGGAGCTGTTTTTT	CASSLGAGTNTGELFF	TRBV28	TRBJ2-2	.	.
TGTGCCAGCACGCAGGACCCCGGGTACAATGAGCAGTTCTTC	CASTQDPGYNEQFF	TRBV18	TRBJ2-1	.	.
TGCAGTGCTAGATCCGGGGAGCAGGGCTCTGCTTTCTTT	CSARSGEQGSAFF	TRBV20-1	TRBJ1-1	few	.
TGCAGTGCTAGAGCAGGTTGGGCTAGCGGGACCCATGAGCAGTTCTTC	CSARAGWASGTHEQFF	TRBV20-1	TRBJ2-1	.	TRBD2